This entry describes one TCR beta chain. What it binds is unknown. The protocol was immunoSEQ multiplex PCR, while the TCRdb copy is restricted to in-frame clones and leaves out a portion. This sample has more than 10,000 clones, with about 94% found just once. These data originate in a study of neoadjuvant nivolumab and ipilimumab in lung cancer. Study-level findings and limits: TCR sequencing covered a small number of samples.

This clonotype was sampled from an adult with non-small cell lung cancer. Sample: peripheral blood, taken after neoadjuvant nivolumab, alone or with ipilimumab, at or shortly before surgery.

The CDR3 loop reads CASSLVPQDGSTTQYF. CDR3 in DNA: TGTGCCAGCAGCTTAGTCCCCCAGGACGGGAGCACTACGCAGTATTTT. V and J are TRBV11-1 and TRBJ2-3; D is possibly TRBD2 (6 bases). Looked up from germline, CDR1 is SGHAT and CDR2 is FQDESV (reference sequence). Trimming took off 1 base at V and 8 bases at J, with 19 bases between the two ends. This CDR3 is 16 amino acids long.